Listed here are 3 T cell receptor beta chains from one sample, sequenced in a study of CDR3 diversity in severe acne. One entry per CDR3 protein, called by TCRdb with MiXCR from the PCR reads. The sample has about 90,000 distinct CDR3 sequences; about 50% are singletons. The sequencing input was blood. These receptors came from a male donor in good health, serving as a control.

As to this clonotype: The final CDR3 position lacks the conserved phenylalanine or tryptophan, pointing to a likely read error. The rearrangement uses TRBV5-1 and TRBJ2-4, with TRBD1 identical over 7 bases. The germline V gene encodes CDR1 SGHRS and CDR2 YFSETQ. The CDR3 is made up of 15 amino acids. J gave up 2 bases and V 4 bases, and 6 bases lay outside the gene matches. The CDR3 is CASSVQGESKNIQYL. The CDR3 coding sequence is TGCGCCAGCAGCGTCCAGGGGGAGTCCAAAAACATTCAGTACCTC.

This clonotype appeared once. This chain connects TRBV2 to TRBJ2-3; 9 nucleotides match TRBD1. Germline lookup yields CDR1 SNHLY and CDR2 FYNNEI. The J segment lost 11 bases and the V segment lost 5 bases, leaving 14 bases of the junction unmatched. The CDR3 sequence is 15 residues long. The CDR3 nucleotides are TGTGCCAGCAGTCGGGACAGGGCCGGCTACAATGAGCAGTATTTT. It is translated as CASSRDRAGYNEQYF.

This chain joins TRBV25-1 and TRBJ1-5; D gene unclear. The CDR3 runs to 13 residues. V was clipped by 11 bases and J by 3 bases, with 14 bases between them. Germline V gene data show CDR1 as MGHDK and CDR2 as SYGVNS. CDR3 DNA sequence: TGTGCCTGGAGTCGGGCGTACAATCAGCCCCAGCATTTT. This encodes CAWSRAYNQPQHF.